This T cell receptor beta chain emerged from a study of T cell responses to AZD1222 COVID-19 vaccine. The study, taken as a whole, reports: Spike-specific TCR repertoires showed rising breadth and depth after two AZD1222 doses. The CD4 TCRs associated with vaccination extended across spike and predominated at 160-218 and 743-854. Repertoire sampling occurred only after the peak T cell response. The donor cohort was predominantly white British with a female majority, and clonal diversity may have been underestimated.

About this clone: The target antigen is unknown.

Produced via immunoSEQ multiplex PCR; TCRdb's table is partial and in-frame only. This sample has around 120,000 clones; approximately 94% occur once, and the top ten carry 4% to 6%. CDR3 length: 12 amino acids. The germline V and J ends were trimmed by 6 bases and 0 bases, with 5 bases remaining between them. Sequences were derived from peripheral blood, sampled 28 days after the second AZD1222 dose. The J gene is TRBJ2-5, the V gene TRBV12-3 or TRBV12-4; D is unresolved. This TCR came from an adult who received the AZD1222 COVID-19 vaccine. CDR3 protein: CASRKYQETQYF. The CDR3 nucleotides read TGTGCCAGCAGAAAGTACCAAGAGACCCAGTACTTC.